Listed here are 6 T cell receptor beta chains from one sample, sequenced in a study of CXCR4 blockade with PD-1 therapy in pancreatic cancer. TCRdb's copy holds only in-frame clones and misses some; the assay was immunoSEQ multiplex PCR. The sample records around 1,700 clones, around 36% being singletons. The sequenced sample was tumor tissue. The source of these receptors is a human donor with pancreatic ductal adenocarcinoma.

The CDR3 sequence: CASSQDVGAYGYTF. CDR3 DNA sequence: TGCGCCAGCAGCCAAGATGTCGGGGCCTATGGCTACACCTTC. This chain connects TRBV4-1 to TRBJ1-2; D is possibly TRBD1 (5 bases). This CDR3 is 14 amino acids long. Between the trimmed V and J ends, which lost 0 bases and 4 bases, there was a span of 9 bases. CDR1 and CDR2 (germline): MGHRA, YSYEKL.

The chain uses TRBV11-3 and TRBJ2-7, with TRBD2 matching over 8 bases. CDR3 size: 14 residues. J lost 0 bases, V lost 5 bases, and 3 bases had no gene match. Germline V gives CDR1 SGHNT, CDR2 YENEEA. The CDR3 nucleotides are TGTGCCAGCAGCCCGGGACTAGGCTCCTACGAGCAGTACTTC. It specifies CASSPGLGSYEQYF.

This clone is termed large. The chain joins TRBV4-1 to TRBJ2-1; 7 bases fit TRBD1. CDR3 size: 17 residues. CDR1 MGHRA and CDR2 YSYEKL come from the germline V gene. Trimming at V came to 0 bases and at J to 2 bases, leaving 7 bases not matched to a gene. The CDR3 DNA reads as TGCGCCAGCAGCCAAGACCCCCGGACAGGACCCTACAATGAGCAGTTCTTC. This encodes CASSQDPRTGPYNEQFF.

Relative to its sample, this clone is large (0.1 to 1%). The V and J genes are TRBV29-1 and TRBJ2-7; D unclear. Germline V gene data show CDR1 as SQVTM and CDR2 as ANQGSEA. The CDR3 is 14 residues long. The germline V and J ends were trimmed by 6 bases and 3 bases, with 18 bases remaining between them. CDR3 loop: CSVKHRADLYEQYF. The CDR3 DNA sequence: TGCAGCGTCAAGCATAGGGCGGACCTCTACGAGCAGTACTTC.

This chain connects TRBV19 to TRBJ1-1; D may be TRBD1 (6 bases). The CDR3 runs 14 residues. The germline V gene has CDR1 LNHDA and CDR2 SQIVND (reference sequence). Trimming pared 3 bases from V and 1 base from J, leaving 9 bases between. The CDR3 DNA reads as TGTGCCAGTAGTATGGGGGGACAGAACACTGAAGCTTTCTTT. This codes for CASSMGGQNTEAFF.

The chain employs TRBV6-8 and TRBJ2-3; D tentatively fits TRBD1 or TRBD2 (5 bases each). This CDR3 is 14 amino acids long. Germline V gene data show CDR1 as MNHGY and CDR2 as SAAAGT. V lost 4 bases to trimming and J lost 2 bases, with 10 bases between them. The CDR3: CASSFGAFTDTQYF. Here the CDR3 DNA reads TGTGCCAGCAGTTTCGGGGCCTTCACAGATACGCAGTATTTT.